This entry lists 17 T cell receptor beta chains sequenced from one sample in a study of T-cell memory formation after mild COVID-19. Using its own MiXCR run on the 5' RACE reads, TCRdb lists one record per CDR3 protein. The data show 100,000 to 150,000 distinct CDR3 sequences, about 15% seen once. The sequenced material came from PBMCs or a T cell subset sorted from them (not recorded which). The source of these receptors is a young man who had mild COVID-19 (a few samples of this study predate the infection). Cell type and time point are not known.

The V call is TRBV11-1, the J call TRBJ1-1; 10 bases align to TRBD1. Germline CDR1 and CDR2: SGHAT and FQDESV (reference sequence). CDR3 length equals 14 residues. V shed 5 bases and J 4 bases; nucleotides not matched to a gene: 4. Written as DNA, the CDR3 is TGTGCCAGCAGCGAGGACAGGGGGACCACTGAAGCTTTCTTT. It translates to CASSEDRGTTEAFF.

The V gene is TRBV10-3, the J gene TRBJ2-3; 7 bases agree with TRBD1. CDR1 is ENHRY, CDR2 SYGVKD, per germline. This CDR3 spans 13 amino acids. J was trimmed by 3 bases and V by 10 bases; bases with no gene match: 7. The CDR3 sequence: CATMNRGTDTQYF. DNA for the CDR3: TGTGCCACAATGAACAGGGGTACAGATACGCAGTATTTT.

This chain links TRBV9 with TRBJ2-7, with 12 bases that match TRBD2. Germline-derived CDR1 and CDR2 are SGDLS and YYNGEE. V lost 3 bases to trimming and J lost 3 bases; unmatched junction nucleotides: 4. The CDR3 loop spans 15 amino acids. In DNA form, the CDR3 reads TGTGCCAGCAGCGCCACTAGCGGGGGGATCTACGAGCAGTACTTC. Encoded protein: CASSATSGGIYEQYF.

This chain links TRBV3-1 with TRBJ2-5, with no clear D. V lost 1 base and J lost 4, with 7 bases in between. CDR1 LGHDT and CDR2 YNNKEL come from the germline V gene (reference sequence). This CDR3 spans 13 amino acids. The CDR3 protein is CASSQVERETQYF. In DNA, the CDR3 is TGTGCCAGCAGCCAAGTAGAGCGAGAGACCCAGTACTTC.

Many counts were recorded for this clonotype. This CDR3 is CATSLGSAQDTQYF. The CDR3, as DNA: TGCGCCACCTCCTTAGGGTCTGCCCAAGATACGCAGTATTTT. V and J are TRBV10-1 and TRBJ2-3; D is undetermined. Trimming stripped 10 bases from V and 5 bases from J, with 19 bases between. The V gene's germline CDR1 is WNHNN and CDR2 SYGVQD (reference sequence). This CDR3 region has 14 residues.

This chain links TRBV19 with TRBJ2-3, with D tentatively TRBD1 (6 bases). In germline, CDR1 is LNHDA, CDR2 SQIVND (reference sequence). The V and J ends lost 4 bases and 2 bases respectively, with 16 bases between them. This CDR3 comprises 16 residues. The DNA of the CDR3 is TGTGCCAGTAGTACCCCGTCAGGGGCAATCACAGATACGCAGTATTTT. Its protein is CASSTPSGAITDTQYF.

This clonotype was detected only a few times. The gene calls are TRBV10-1 and TRBJ2-2; D is possibly TRBD1 or TRBD2 (5 bases each). The germline V gene has CDR1 WNHNN and CDR2 SYGVQD (reference sequence). This CDR3 comprises 14 residues. With 5 bases removed from V and 4 bases from J, the gap between germline ends came to 11 bases. The CDR3 protein is CASSPGPGTGELFF. CDR3 nucleotides: TGCGCCAGCAGTCCGGGGCCGGGCACCGGGGAGCTGTTTTTT.

The rearrangement uses TRBV7-2 and TRBJ1-1; the D is unclear. Germline V gene sequence: CDR1 SGHTA, CDR2 FQGNSA. This CDR3 region has 15 residues. Trimming took 5 bases from V and 8 from J, leaving 21 bases between them. CDR3 residues: CASSPPAGGIKEAFF. CDR3 DNA sequence: TGTGCCAGCAGCCCCCCGGCCGGTGGCATTAAGGAAGCTTTCTTT.

The chain is built from TRBV5-1 and TRBJ1-5; the D gene is possibly TRBD1 (6 bases). Germline-derived CDR1 and CDR2 are SGHRS and YFSETQ. This CDR3 contains 15 residues. With 0 bases removed from V and 4 bases from J, the gap between germline ends came to 11 bases. The CDR3 reads CASSLGGQENQPQHF. The CDR3 region has the DNA TGCGCCAGCAGCTTGGGGGGGCAGGAGAATCAGCCCCAGCATTTT.

The CDR3 is CASSSVELQRGSEQFF. In DNA, the CDR3 is TGTGCCAGCAGTTCTGTGGAACTTCAGCGGGGGTCCGAGCAGTTCTTC. This chain joins TRBV27 and TRBJ2-1; 8 positions match TRBD2. V shed 4 bases, J shed 10 bases, and the junction held 15 bases outside the gene matches. CDR3 length equals 16 residues. Germline CDR1 and CDR2: MNHEY and SMNVEV (reference sequence).

The J gene is TRBJ2-5, the V gene TRBV7-2; 8 bases fit TRBD2. This CDR3 has 16 residues. Germline V gene sequence: CDR1 SGHTA, CDR2 FQGNSA. With 6 bases clipped from V and 4 bases from J, the junction kept 13 bases outside the gene matches. The CDR3: CASSRGGLAGLETQYF. The CDR3 coding sequence is TGTGCCAGCAGTCGCGGCGGACTAGCCGGTTTAGAGACCCAGTACTTC.

The genes are TRBV9 and TRBJ2-3; perhaps TRBD1 as D (6 bases). Germline V CDR1 and CDR2: SGDLS, YYNGEE. Trimming left V 4 bases short and J 7 bases short, with 22 bases between. CDR3 length: 16 amino acids. CDR3 protein: CASSSSGGGLFNTQYF. Here the CDR3 DNA reads TGTGCCAGCAGCTCCTCGGGTGGGGGCCTCTTTAATACGCAGTATTTT.

There are a few counts of this clonotype. This rearrangement joins TRBV20-1 to TRBJ2-7; the match to TRBD1 covers 11 bases. Germline values: CDR1 DFQATT, CDR2 SNEGSKA (reference sequence). With V trimmed by 3 bases and J by 0 bases, 4 bases remained unmatched. The CDR3 covers 15 residues. As DNA, the CDR3 is TGCAGTGCTAGTTCCGGGACAGGGGGCTCCTACGAGCAGTACGTC. The encoded protein is CSASSGTGGSYEQYV.

The table lists this clonotype with a few counts. This chain uses TRBV6-2 or TRBV6-3 with TRBJ2-5; 7 nucleotides agree with TRBD2. Germline CDR1 MNHEY, CDR2 SVGEGT. The length of the CDR3 is 11 residues. The trim removed 10 bases at V and 2 bases at J, leaving 1 base unmatched. Here the CDR3 DNA reads TGTGCCACCGGGGGGCAAGAGACCCAGTACTTC. It encodes CATGGQETQYF.

This clonotype appeared many times. This chain joins TRBV3-1 and TRBJ2-5; tentatively, D is TRBD2 (6 bases). With 4 bases removed from V and 1 base from J, the gap between germline ends came to 10 bases. The CDR3 length is 14 residues. Germline loops: CDR1 LGHDT, CDR2 YNNKEL (reference sequence). The CDR3 DNA follows: TGTGCCAGCAGCCCCTCGGGACTCCAAGAGACCCAGTACTTC. Protein product: CASSPSGLQETQYF.

The chain recombines TRBV12-3 or TRBV12-4 with TRBJ1-1; possible D gene TRBD1, 5 bases. This CDR3 has 14 residues. V lost 2 bases and J 5 bases, leaving 12 bases between the germline ends. The DNA of the CDR3 is TGTGCCAGCAGTTTACAGGGAGGCGGGACTGAAGCTTTCTTT. Its translation: CASSLQGGGTEAFF.

The chain has TRBV10-3 and TRBJ1-2; no clear D gene. V was pared by 10 bases and J by 0 bases, with 18 bases between. The CDR3 length is 15 residues. The V gene's germline CDR1 is ENHRY and CDR2 SYGVKD. The CDR3 DNA is TGTGCCAGCTTAAAATCGGATAACACTAACTATGGCTACACCTTC. This encodes CASLKSDNTNYGYTF.